This T cell receptor beta chain was recorded in a study of shared clonotypes between healthy human individuals. Study-wide context: Donors were a couple of women and three men aged 18 to 49.

Source study methods: Junction-only immunoSEQ data arrived without quality scores, meaning filtering differed. This table comes from immunoSEQ multiplex PCR, and its TCRdb copy is limited to in-frame clones, with some not included. That table gives V, J and clone size, and the DNA gave D and trimming. The table records fewer than 850,000 clones, around 72% of them present only once. The sequencing sample was made of memory CD4+ T cells sorted from blood. Subset given: CD45RA-negative fraction. This receptor was taken from a woman in her twenties or thirties in good health.

The CDR3 loop is CASRGGTGGSQPQHF. Here the CDR3 DNA reads TGTGCCAGCAGGGGCGGGACAGGGGGTAGTCAGCCCCAGCATTTT. The chain links TRBV2 to TRBJ1-5; TRBD1 aligns across 11 bases. The CDR3 has 15 residues. CDR1 is SNHLY and CDR2 is FYNNEI in the germline V gene. V lost 6 bases to trimming and J lost 6 bases; unmatched junction nucleotides: 7.